This TCR beta chain appears in the sequencing data of a study of blood T cell repertoires in COVID-19. Study details: Sites across the United States, Italy and Spain contributed samples from acute and convalescent COVID-19. Nucleic acid was either cDNA or gDNA, and it came from T cells, B-cell-depleted T cells, or PBMCs.

Authors' data handling: Reference gene primer amplification in the assay estimated nucleated cell counts. Sequencing was performed with immunoSEQ multiplex PCR; in TCRdb, only in-frame clones are kept and a portion is missing. For V, J and clone size, that table is used; D and trimming come from the DNA. The sample lists about 81,000 clones; roughly four fifths were seen once. The CDR3 length is 16 residues. Trimming removed 5 bases at V and 2 bases at J, with 16 bases between. In germline, CDR1 is SGHTA, CDR2 FQGNSA. The chain uses TRBV7-2 and TRBJ1-5; no clear D. This clonotype was obtained from a human donor in a cohort sampled during active COVID-19. Sequencing was performed on peripheral blood. As DNA, the CDR3 is TGTGCCAGCAGCGGAGAGGAGGGTTTGGGCAATCAGCCCCAGCATTTT. Protein: CASSGEEGLGNQPQHF. Complete variable domain (other parts from reference TRBV7-2 and TRBJ1-5): GAGVSQSPSNKVTEKGKDVELRCDPISGHTALYWYRQSLGQGLEFLIYFQGNSAPDKSGLPSDRFSAERTGGSVSTLTIQRTQQEDSAVYLCASSGEEGLGNQPQHFGDGTRLSIL.